The T cell receptor beta chain under discussion was sequenced for a study of blood T cell repertoires in COVID-19. Study at large: Acute-phase and convalescent COVID-19 samples originated in the United States, Italy and Spain. T cells, B-cell-depleted T cells, or PBMCs supplied cDNA or gDNA.

In the study's own analysis: Amplification with reference gene primers provided the estimates of nucleated cell counts. Profiling relied on immunoSEQ multiplex PCR, and the TCRdb table lists in-frame clones only, not all of them. V, J and clone size reflect that table, while D and trimming were determined from the DNA. Of about 80,000 clones listed, under 80% are singletons. Looked up from germline, CDR1 is ENHRY and CDR2 is SYGVKD. The V segment lost 3 bases and the J segment 0 bases; nucleotides outside the gene matches: 5. The CDR3 has 16 residues. This chain connects TRBV10-3 to TRBJ1-3, with 7 bases that match TRBD1. Sequences were obtained from peripheral blood. The receptor's source is a human donor in a cohort sampled during active COVID-19. The CDR3 spells CAISDWDSLSGNTIYF. The CDR3 nucleotides are TGTGCCATCAGTGATTGGGACAGCCTCTCTGGAAACACCATATATTTT.